This T cell receptor (beta chain) appears in the sequencing data of a study of blood T cell repertoires in COVID-19. Whole-study context: Acute-phase and convalescent COVID-19 samples originated in the United States, Italy and Spain. PBMCs, B-cell-depleted T cells, or T cells provided the cDNA or gDNA that made up the material.

While infection was still active, Seattle patients were enrolled and then followed longitudinally. In the original workflow: For nucleated cells, counts were estimated from reference gene primer amplification. The assay was immunoSEQ multiplex PCR, and TCRdb's table has in-frame clones only and misses some. Clonal size and the V and J genes are those of that table, whereas D and trimming came from the DNA. The table shows under 200,000 clones, with 85% to 90% occurring only once. The V gene's germline CDR1 is KGHSH and CDR2 LQKENI. V was cut by 3 bases and J by 0 bases, with 5 bases left in between. This CDR3 has 13 amino acids.

Sequenced: peripheral blood. The genes are TRBV18 and TRBJ1-1; D call uncertain. The clonotype was recovered from a woman in her sixties with COVID-19, enrolled during active disease. DNA for the CDR3: TGTGCCAGCTCACCGCTAATGAACACTGAAGCTTTCTTT. It codes for CASSPLMNTEAFF.